This is a list of T cell receptor beta chains from one sample in a study of cytomegalovirus exposure and HLA in healthy donors. The table came from immunoSEQ multiplex PCR; TCRdb's copy has only in-frame clones and leaves some out. Of 95,000 to 100,000 clones listed, about 70% were seen once; the top ten hold approximately 2.1%. Sequencing was performed on PBMCs. All receptors come from a woman in her forties in good health and CMV-seronegative. CDR3s leave out the opening cysteine and the closing phenylalanine or tryptophan.

v_call	j_call	cdr3_aa
TRBV11-2	TRBJ2-5	ASSRRAWEQY
TRBV9	TRBJ2-1	ASSVGGGGNDNEQF
TRBV6-1	TRBJ1-2	ASSAGNYGYT
TRBV19	TRBJ1-1	ASSANRGWEAF
TRBV19	TRBJ2-7	ASSIRDSYEQY
TRBV4-3	TRBJ2-1	ASSLRLAGAYNEQF
TRBV7-2	TRBJ2-2	ASSEISGYTGELF
TRBV7-9	TRBJ2-1	ASSFPGTSGSVQF
TRBV2	TRBJ1-1	ASILDSMNTEAF
TRBV19	TRBJ2-1	ASSMLASGDLGSYNEQF
TRBV5-1	TRBJ1-4	ASSLGGGSEKLF
TRBV29-1	TRBJ1-5	SVADRGDQPQH
TRBV15	TRBJ2-5	ATSRSLASDRETQY